This T cell receptor (beta chain) was identified during a study of human T cells and chemical hapten exposure. Trimming left V 4 bases short and J 6 bases short, with 18 bases between. This CDR3 spans 15 amino acids. CDR1 and CDR2 from the germline V gene are MNHEY and SVGAGI. Time point indicated: patch test 2, 6 weeks after DPC sensitization. Treatment denoted: therapeutic diphenylcyclopropenone sensitization with weekly scalp DPC. Each CDR3 protein gets one entry after TCRdb re-called the RACE reads with MiXCR. The data hold about 84,000 distinct CDR3 sequences, with roughly 10% observed a single time.

The chain is built from TRBV6-5 and TRBJ1-2, with D possibly TRBD1 on 6 matching bases. This receptor was obtained from a young woman with alopecia areata. Some clones in this sample may be carry-over from other donors' samples. Sequencing was performed on whole blood, taken in connection with sensitization to the hapten diphenylcyclopropenone (DPC). The CDR3 DNA is TGTGCCAGCAGTTCGACGGACAGCGGGGGAGATGGCTACACCTTC. Translated, it gives CASSSTDSGGDGYTF.